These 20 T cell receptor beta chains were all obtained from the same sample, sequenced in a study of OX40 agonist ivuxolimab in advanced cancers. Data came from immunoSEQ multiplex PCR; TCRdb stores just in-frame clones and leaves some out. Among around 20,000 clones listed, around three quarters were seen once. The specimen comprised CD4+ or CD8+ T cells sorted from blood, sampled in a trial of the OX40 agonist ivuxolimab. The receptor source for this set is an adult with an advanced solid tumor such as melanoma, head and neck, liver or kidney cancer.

The CDR3 loop is CASSYENLRTEAFF. CDR3 nucleotide sequence: TGTGCCAGCAGTTACGAAAATCTAAGGACTGAAGCTTTCTTT. The J gene is TRBJ1-1, the V gene TRBV6-6, with D unclear. V was shortened by 2 bases and J by 5 bases, with 12 bases between the two germline ends. The CDR3 sequence is 14 residues long. Germline CDR1 MNHNY, CDR2 SVGAGI (reference sequence).

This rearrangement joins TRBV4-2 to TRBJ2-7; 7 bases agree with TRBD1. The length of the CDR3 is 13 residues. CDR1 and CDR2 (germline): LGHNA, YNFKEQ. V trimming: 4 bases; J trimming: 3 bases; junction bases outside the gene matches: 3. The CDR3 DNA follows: TGTGCCAGCAGCCGGACAGGACTCTACGAGCAGTACTTC. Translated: CASSRTGLYEQYF.

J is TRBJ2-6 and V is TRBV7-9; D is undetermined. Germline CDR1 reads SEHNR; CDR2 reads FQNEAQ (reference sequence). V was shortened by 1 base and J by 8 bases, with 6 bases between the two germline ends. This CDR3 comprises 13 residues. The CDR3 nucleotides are TGTGCCAGCAGCTTAGAGGTTACCAACGTCCTGACTTTC. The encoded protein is CASSLEVTNVLTF.

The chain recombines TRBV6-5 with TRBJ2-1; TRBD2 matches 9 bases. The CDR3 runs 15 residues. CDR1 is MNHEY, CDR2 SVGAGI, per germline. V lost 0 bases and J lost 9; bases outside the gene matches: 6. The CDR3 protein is CASSYSRRGGGEQFF. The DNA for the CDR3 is TGTGCCAGCAGTTACTCGAGGCGGGGGGGCGGTGAGCAGTTCTTC.

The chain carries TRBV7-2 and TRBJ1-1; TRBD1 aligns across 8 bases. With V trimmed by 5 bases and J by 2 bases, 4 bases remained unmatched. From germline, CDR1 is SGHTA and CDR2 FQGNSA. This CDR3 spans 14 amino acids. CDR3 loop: CASSTGGGNTEAFF. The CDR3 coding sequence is TGTGCCAGCAGCACAGGGGGTGGAAACACTGAAGCTTTCTTT.

CDR3 DNA: TGTGCCAGCAGCTTAAGGGGACAGGGGTCTGGGGCCAACGTCCTGACTTTC. This gives the protein CASSLRGQGSGANVLTF. The rearrangement links TRBV7-3 to TRBJ2-6; 10 bases line up with TRBD1. This CDR3 is built from 17 residues. V shed 1 base, J shed 1 base, and the junction held 1 base outside the gene matches. The germline gives CDR1 SGHTA, CDR2 FQGTGA.

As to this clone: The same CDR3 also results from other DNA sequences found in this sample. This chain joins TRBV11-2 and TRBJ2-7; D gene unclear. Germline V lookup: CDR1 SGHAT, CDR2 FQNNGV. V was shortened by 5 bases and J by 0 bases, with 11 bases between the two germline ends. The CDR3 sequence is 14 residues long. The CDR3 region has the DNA TGTGCCAGCAGCCCTCTGACCTCCTCCTACGAGCAGTACTTC. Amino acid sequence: CASSPLTSSYEQYF.

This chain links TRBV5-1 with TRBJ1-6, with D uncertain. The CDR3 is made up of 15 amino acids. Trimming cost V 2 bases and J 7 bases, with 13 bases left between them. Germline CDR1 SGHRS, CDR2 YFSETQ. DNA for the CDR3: TGCGCCAGCAGCTTCAGGACGGGGAGGAATTCACCCCTCCACTTT. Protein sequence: CASSFRTGRNSPLHF.

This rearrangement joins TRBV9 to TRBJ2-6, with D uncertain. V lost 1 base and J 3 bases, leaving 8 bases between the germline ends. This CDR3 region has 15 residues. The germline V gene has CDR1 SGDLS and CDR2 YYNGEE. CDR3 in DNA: TGTGCCAGCAGCGTATTTGGCATTGGGGCCAACGTCCTGACTTTC. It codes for CASSVFGIGANVLTF. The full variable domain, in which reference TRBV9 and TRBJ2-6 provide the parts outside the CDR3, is DSGVTQTPKHLITATGQRVTLRCSPRSGDLSVYWYQQSLDQGLQFLIQYYNGEERAKGNILERFSAQQFPDLHSELNLSSLELGDSALYFCASSVFGIGANVLTFGAGSRLTVL.

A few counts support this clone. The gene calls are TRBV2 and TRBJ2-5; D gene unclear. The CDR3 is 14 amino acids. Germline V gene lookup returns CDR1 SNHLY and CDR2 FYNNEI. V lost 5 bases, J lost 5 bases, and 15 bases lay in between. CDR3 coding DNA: TGTGCCAGCAGTACCAATACTCTAGGGGAGACCCAGTACTTC. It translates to CASSTNTLGETQYF.

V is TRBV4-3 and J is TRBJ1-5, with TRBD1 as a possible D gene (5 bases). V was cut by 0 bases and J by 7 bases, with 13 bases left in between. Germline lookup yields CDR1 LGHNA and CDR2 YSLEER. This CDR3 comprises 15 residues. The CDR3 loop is CASSQEWGGMQPQHF. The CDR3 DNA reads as TGCGCCAGCAGCCAAGAGTGGGGGGGAATGCAGCCCCAGCATTTT.

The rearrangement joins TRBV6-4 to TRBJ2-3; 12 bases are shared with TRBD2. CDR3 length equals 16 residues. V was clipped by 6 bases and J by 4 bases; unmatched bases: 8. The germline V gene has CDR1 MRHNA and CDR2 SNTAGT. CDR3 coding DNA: TGTGCCAGCAGATCTAGCGGGGGGGCCTACGCAGATACGCAGTATTTT. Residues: CASRSSGGAYADTQYF.

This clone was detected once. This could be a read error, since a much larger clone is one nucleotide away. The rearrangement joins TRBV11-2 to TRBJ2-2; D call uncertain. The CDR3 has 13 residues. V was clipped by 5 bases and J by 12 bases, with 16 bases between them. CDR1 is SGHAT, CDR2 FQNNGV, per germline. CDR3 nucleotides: TGTGCCAGCAGCCACCCCCTAGTCCGGAAGCTGTTTTTT. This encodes CASSHPLVRKLFF.

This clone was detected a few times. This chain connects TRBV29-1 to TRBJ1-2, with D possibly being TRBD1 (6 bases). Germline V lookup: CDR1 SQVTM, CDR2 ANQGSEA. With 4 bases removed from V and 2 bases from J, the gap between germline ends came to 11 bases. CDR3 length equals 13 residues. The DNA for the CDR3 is TGCAGCGTTGGCATCGGACAGAACTATGGCTACACCTTC. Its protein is CSVGIGQNYGYTF.

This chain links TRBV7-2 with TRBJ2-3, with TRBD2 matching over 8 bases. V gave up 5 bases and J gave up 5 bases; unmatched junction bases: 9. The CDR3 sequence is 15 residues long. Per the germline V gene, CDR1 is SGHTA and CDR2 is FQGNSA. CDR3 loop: CASSHYTAGGDTQYF. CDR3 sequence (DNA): TGTGCCAGCAGCCATTACACCGCGGGGGGAGATACGCAGTATTTT.

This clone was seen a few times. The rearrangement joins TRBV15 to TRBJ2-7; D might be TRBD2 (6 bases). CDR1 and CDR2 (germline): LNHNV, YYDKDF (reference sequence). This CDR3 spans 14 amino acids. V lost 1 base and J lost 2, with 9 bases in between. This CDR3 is CATSRAGEAYEQYF. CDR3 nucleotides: TGTGCCACCAGCAGAGCGGGAGAAGCCTACGAGCAGTACTTC.

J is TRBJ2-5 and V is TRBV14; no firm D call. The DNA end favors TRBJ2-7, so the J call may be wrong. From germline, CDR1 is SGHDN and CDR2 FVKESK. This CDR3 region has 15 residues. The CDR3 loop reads CASSQGFLGSYEQYF. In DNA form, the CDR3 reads TGTGCCAGCAGCCAAGGCTTCTTAGGATCCTACGAGCAGTACTTC.

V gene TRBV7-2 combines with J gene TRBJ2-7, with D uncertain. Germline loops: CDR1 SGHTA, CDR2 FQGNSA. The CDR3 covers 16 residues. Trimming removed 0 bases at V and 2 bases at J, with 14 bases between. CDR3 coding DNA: TGTGCCAGCAGCTTAGCTGCCCAACTAAAAACCTACGAGCAGTACTTC. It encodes CASSLAAQLKTYEQYF.

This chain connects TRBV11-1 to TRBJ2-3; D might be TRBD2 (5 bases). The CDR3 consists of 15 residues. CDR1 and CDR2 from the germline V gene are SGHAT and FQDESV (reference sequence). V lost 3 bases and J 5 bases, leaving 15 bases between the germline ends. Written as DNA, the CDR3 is TGTGCCAGCAGCTTCGCTGACCGGGAATTAGATACGCAGTATTTT. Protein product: CASSFADRELDTQYF.

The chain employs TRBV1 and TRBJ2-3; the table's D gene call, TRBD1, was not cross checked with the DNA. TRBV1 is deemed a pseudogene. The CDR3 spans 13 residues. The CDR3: CTATQGGTDTQYF. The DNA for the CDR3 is TGCACCGCCACGCAGGGTGGCACAGATACGCAGTATTTT.